Presented here are 3 T cell receptor beta chains from one specimen sequenced in a study of control samples from healthy donors and cancer patients. This table comes from immunoSEQ multiplex PCR, and its TCRdb copy is limited to in-frame clones, with some not included. Counted here are approximately 60,000 clones, approximately 90% occurring once; the ten biggest clones make up 0.95% to 1.5%. What was sequenced was PBMCs. The receptors shown here come from a woman aged 50 to 60 with colorectal cancer.

J is TRBJ2-3 and V is TRBV6-2 or TRBV6-3, with 11 bases identical to TRBD2. Germline-derived CDR1 and CDR2 are MNHEY and SVGEGT. V lost 6 bases, J lost 2 bases, and 4 bases stayed unmatched. The CDR3 length is 15 residues. The CDR3 coding sequence is TGTGCCAGCAGCCTAGCGGGGGGAAACACAGATACGCAGTATTTT. It translates to CASSLAGGNTDTQYF.

The rearrangement uses TRBV9 and TRBJ2-4; D call uncertain. The CDR3 sequence is 16 residues long. V dropped 10 bases and J dropped 0 bases, with 20 bases sitting between them. Germline V gene data show CDR1 as SGDLS and CDR2 as YYNGEE. CDR3 in amino acids: CAALFDPRLAKNIQYF. In DNA form, the CDR3 reads TGTGCCGCCCTCTTCGACCCACGATTAGCCAAAAACATTCAGTACTTC.

The chain recombines TRBV25-1 with TRBJ1-2, with 8 bases fitting TRBD1. The CDR3 is 15 amino acids. Germline CDR1 reads MGHDK; CDR2 reads SYGVNS. J gave up 6 bases and V 4 bases, and 10 bases lay outside the gene matches. The CDR3 region has the DNA TGTGCCAGCAGTGGCACAGGGGGTTCTTCTGATGGCTACACCTTC. Translating gives CASSGTGGSSDGYTF.